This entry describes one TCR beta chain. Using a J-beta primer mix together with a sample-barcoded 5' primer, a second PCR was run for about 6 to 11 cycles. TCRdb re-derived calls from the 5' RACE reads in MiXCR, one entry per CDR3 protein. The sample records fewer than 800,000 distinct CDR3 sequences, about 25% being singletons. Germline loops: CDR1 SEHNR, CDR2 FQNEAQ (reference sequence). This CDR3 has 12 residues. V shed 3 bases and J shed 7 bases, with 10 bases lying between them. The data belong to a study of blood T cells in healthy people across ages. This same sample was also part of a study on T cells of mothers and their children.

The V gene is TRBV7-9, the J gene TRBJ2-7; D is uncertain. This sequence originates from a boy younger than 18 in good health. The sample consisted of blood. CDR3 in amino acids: CASSFLLGEQYF. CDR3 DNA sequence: TGTGCCAGCAGCTTCCTCCTGGGGGAGCAGTACTTC. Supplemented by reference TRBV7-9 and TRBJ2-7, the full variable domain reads DTGVSQNPRHKITKRGQNVTFRCDPISEHNRLYWYRQTLGQGPEFLTYFQNEAQLEKSRLLSDRFSAERPKGSFSTLEIQRTEQGDSAMYLCASSFLLGEQYFGPGTRLTVT.